This T cell receptor (delta chain) was captured in a study of γδ T cells in repeated Plasmodium falciparum infection. The CDR3 has 16 residues. Germline V gene lookup returns CDR1 TSWWSYY and CDR2 QGS. Trimming pared 3 bases from V and 5 bases from J, leaving 19 bases between. TCRdb reprocessed the multiplex PCR reads through CATT. This repertoire shows roughly 93,000 delta-chain clones, 0.85% to 1% found once; its top ten account for approximately 9.6%. This clone was found a few times. Its antigen is not identified. A read error likely explains why the TCRdb protein, taken from a much larger clone, differs from this DNA's translation at residue 10; the protein shown is translated from the DNA. Whole-study results and caveats: Vdelta2-negative gammadelta repertoires appeared less diverse and less shared in Malian than Australian children.

Gammadelta T cells were flow-sorted from PBMC into Vgamma9/Vdelta2+ and Vdelta2-negative populations for bulk analysis. Source material: gamma-delta T cells from blood. The chain links TRDV1 to TRDJ1; possibly TRDD3 for D (5 bases). No J gene was available from TCRdb, and it was assigned here by a germline match of the DNA. The sequence was obtained from a pool of human donors (malaria-infected and uninfected, not separated). CDR3: CALGDPGRAVGDKLIF. The DNA of the CDR3 is TGTGCTCTTGGGGATCCCGGGCGCGCGGTGGGGGATAAACTCATCTTT.